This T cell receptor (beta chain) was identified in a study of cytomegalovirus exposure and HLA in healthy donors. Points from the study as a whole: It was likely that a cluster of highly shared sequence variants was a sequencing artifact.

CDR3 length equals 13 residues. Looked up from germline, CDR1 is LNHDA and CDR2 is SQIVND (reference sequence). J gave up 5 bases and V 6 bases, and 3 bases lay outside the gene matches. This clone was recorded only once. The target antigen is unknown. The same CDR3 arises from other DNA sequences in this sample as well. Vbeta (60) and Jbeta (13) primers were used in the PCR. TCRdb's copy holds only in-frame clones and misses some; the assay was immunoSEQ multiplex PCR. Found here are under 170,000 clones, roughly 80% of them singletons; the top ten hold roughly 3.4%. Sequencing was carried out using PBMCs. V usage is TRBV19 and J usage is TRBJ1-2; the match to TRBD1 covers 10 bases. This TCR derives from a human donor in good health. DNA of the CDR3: TGTGCCAGTAGCCCGGGACAGGGGTATGGCTACACCTTC. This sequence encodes CASSPGQGYGYTF.